Described below is a single TCR beta chain sequence and its context. This entry belongs to a study of blood T cell repertoires in COVID-19. Study background: The United States, Italy and Spain supplied acute and convalescent COVID-19 samples.

Germline-derived CDR1 and CDR2 are SQVTM and ANQGSEA. The CDR3 spans 14 residues. Trimming took off 1 base at V and 1 base at J, with 9 bases between the two ends. Assay: immunoSEQ multiplex PCR; the TCRdb copy retains only in-frame clones and omits some. The profile shows about 96,000 clones, around nine tenths of them singletons. Sequenced sample: peripheral blood. J is TRBJ2-3 and V is TRBV29-1; tentative D call: TRBD2 (6 bases). The clonotype was recovered from a human donor with COVID-19, enrolled during active disease. The donor label of this sample is uncertain. CDR3 amino acids: CSVEVQRGTDTQYF. In DNA, the CDR3 is TGCAGCGTTGAAGTTCAGCGGGGCACAGATACGCAGTATTTT.